The TCR beta chain described here comes from a study of T cells in Graves' hyperthyroidism and ophthalmopathy. Amplified regions were TCR beta CDR3 sequences from RNA transcripts. Researchers ran a first-round RT-PCR on the TCR CDR3 using the HTBI primer set. TCRdb re-called the multiplex PCR reads through MiXCR, storing one row per CDR3 protein. The sample records under 700,000 distinct CDR3 sequences, roughly 17% being singletons. This clonotype was recorded at least ten times. The CDR3 spans 12 residues. The germline V and J ends were trimmed by 7 bases and 4 bases, with 11 bases remaining between them. The V gene's germline CDR1 is MDHEN and CDR2 SYDVKM.

The receptor was isolated from a woman between 18 and 30 years old with Graves' hyperthyroidism. The sample taken for sequencing was blood. This chain connects TRBV28 to TRBJ2-7, with no clear D. The CDR3 loop is CASKTTEYEQYF. CDR3 in DNA: TGTGCCAGCAAAACCACCGAATACGAGCAGTACTTC.